The present T cell receptor (beta chain) was sequenced within a study of cytomegalovirus exposure and HLA in healthy donors. Worth noting for this clone: The antigen is unknown.

Donors came from a validation cohort of fewer than 150 subjects, distinct from the first 666-subject cohort. The CDR3 loop spans 16 amino acids. The germline V gene has CDR1 LNHNV and CDR2 YYDKDF (reference sequence). Trimming removed 0 bases from V and 0 bases from J, with 11 bases in between. Findings and limits, study-wide: Specificity of a few CMV-associated chains for CMV antigens was verified in vitro. Researchers catalogued 150 or so TCR beta chains as cytomegalovirus-associated. For most TCR sequences rarity was the rule, although some public TCRs occurred in many donors.

Clones were sequenced by immunoSEQ multiplex PCR, and TCRdb holds only the in-frame ones, with some missing. The table has some 45,000 clones, roughly 90% seen once. The chain links TRBV15 to TRBJ1-1; no clear D. This clonotype was sampled from a man between 18 and 35 years old in good health and CMV-seronegative. The sample was PBMCs. CDR3 amino acids: CATSRDLPGVNTEAFF. The DNA for the CDR3 is TGTGCCACCAGCAGAGACCTCCCCGGAGTGAACACTGAAGCTTTCTTT.